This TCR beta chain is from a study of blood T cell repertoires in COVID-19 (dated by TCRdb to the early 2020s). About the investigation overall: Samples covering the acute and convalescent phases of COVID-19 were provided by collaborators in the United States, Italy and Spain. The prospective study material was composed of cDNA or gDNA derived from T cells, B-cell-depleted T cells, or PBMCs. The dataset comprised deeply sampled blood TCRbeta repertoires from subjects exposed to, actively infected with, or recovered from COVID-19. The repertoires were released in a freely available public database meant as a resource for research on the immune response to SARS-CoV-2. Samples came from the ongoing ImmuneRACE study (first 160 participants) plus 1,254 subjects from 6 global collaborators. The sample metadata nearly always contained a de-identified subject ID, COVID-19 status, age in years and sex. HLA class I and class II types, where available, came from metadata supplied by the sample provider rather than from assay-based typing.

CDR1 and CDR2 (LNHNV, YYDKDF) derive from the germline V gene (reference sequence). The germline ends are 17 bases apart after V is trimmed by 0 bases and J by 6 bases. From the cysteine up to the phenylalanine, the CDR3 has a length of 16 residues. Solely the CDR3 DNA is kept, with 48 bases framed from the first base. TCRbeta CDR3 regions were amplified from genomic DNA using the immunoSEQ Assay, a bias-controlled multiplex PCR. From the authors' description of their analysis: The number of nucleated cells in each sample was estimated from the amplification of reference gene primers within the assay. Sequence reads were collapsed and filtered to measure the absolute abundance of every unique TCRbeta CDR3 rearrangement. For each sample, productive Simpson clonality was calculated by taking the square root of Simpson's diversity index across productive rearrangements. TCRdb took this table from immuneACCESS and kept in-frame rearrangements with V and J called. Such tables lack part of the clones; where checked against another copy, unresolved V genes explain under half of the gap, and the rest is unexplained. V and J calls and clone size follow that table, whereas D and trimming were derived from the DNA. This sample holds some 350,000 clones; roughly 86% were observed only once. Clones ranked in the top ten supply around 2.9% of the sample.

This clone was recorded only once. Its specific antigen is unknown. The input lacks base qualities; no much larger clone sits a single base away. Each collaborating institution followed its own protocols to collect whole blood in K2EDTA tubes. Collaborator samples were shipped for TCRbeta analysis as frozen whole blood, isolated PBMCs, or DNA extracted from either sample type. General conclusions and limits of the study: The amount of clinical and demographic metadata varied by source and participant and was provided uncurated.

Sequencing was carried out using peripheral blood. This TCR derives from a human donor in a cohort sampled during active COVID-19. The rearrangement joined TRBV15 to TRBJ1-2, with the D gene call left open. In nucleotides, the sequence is TGTGCCACCAGCAGAGATTATGGCCGTTCGAAACATGGCTACACCTTC. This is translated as CATSRDYGRSKHGYTF. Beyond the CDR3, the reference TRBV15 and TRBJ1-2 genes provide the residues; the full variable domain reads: DAMVIQNPRYQVTQFGKPVTLSCSQTLNHNVMYWYQQKSSQAPKLLFHYYDKDFNNEADTPDNFQSRRPNTSFCFLDIRSPGLGDTAMYLCATSRDYGRSKHGYTFGSGTRLTVV.